This entry lists 5 T cell receptor beta chains sequenced from one sample in a study of blood T cell repertoires in COVID-19. Clones were read by immunoSEQ multiplex PCR, and TCRdb kept only the in-frame ones, dropping some. Found here are over 150,000 clones, about nine tenths of them singletons; the top ten hold roughly 5.3%. The sample taken for sequencing was peripheral blood. The receptors originated from a young man with COVID-19, enrolled during active disease.

The rearrangement links TRBV7-9 to TRBJ2-7; no clear D gene. Germline loops: CDR1 SEHNR, CDR2 FQNEAQ (reference sequence). This CDR3 region has 15 residues. V lost 0 bases and J 3 bases, leaving 12 bases between the germline ends. CDR3 loop: CASSLAGRKSYEQYF. CDR3 nucleotide sequence: TGTGCCAGCAGCTTAGCGGGCAGAAAGAGCTACGAGCAGTACTTC.

CDR3 DNA sequence: TGTGCCAGCAGTTCGGACAGGCCGAACACTGAAGCTTTCTTT. Its protein is CASSSDRPNTEAFF. This chain joins TRBV5-5 and TRBJ1-1, with TRBD1 matching over 7 bases. V dropped 5 bases and J dropped 1; count of bases not matched to a gene: 5. Per the germline V gene, CDR1 is SGHKS and CDR2 is YYEKEE (reference sequence). This CDR3 has 14 amino acids.

This clone was counted a single time. This chain joins TRBV7-3 and TRBJ2-5, with a weak D call TRBD2 (6 bases). The V gene lost 2 bases and the J gene lost 5 bases, with 12 bases spanning the gap. CDR3 length equals 14 residues. The germline CDR1 and CDR2 sequences are SGHTA and FQGTGA. The CDR3 nucleotides are TGTGCCAGCAGCTTAGCGGGGTCTCAGGAGACCCAGTACTTC. Protein product: CASSLAGSQETQYF.

This clone was seen just once. V is TRBV27 and J is TRBJ1-6, with 8 bases that match TRBD1. V lost 2 bases, J lost 0 bases, and 6 bases stayed unmatched. Per germline, CDR1 MNHEY and CDR2 SMNVEV (reference sequence). CDR3 length equals 18 residues. The chain's CDR3 is CASSLAGTGASYNSPLHF. CDR3 DNA: TGTGCCAGCAGTTTAGCCGGGACAGGTGCCTCCTATAATTCACCCCTCCACTTT.

This clone has a single count. The chain couples TRBV29-1 to TRBJ2-5, with D possibly being TRBD1 (5 bases). The CDR3 spans 12 residues. V was cut by 6 bases and J by 5 bases, with 13 bases left in between. Germline CDR1 and CDR2: SQVTM and ANQGSEA. This chain's CDR3 is CSVADSYETQYF. Written as DNA, the CDR3 is TGCAGCGTAGCCGACAGCTACGAGACCCAGTACTTC.